These T cell receptor beta chains were read from a single sample in a study of a mutant IDH1 vaccine in newly diagnosed glioma. For these receptors, no antigen is known. Assay: immunoSEQ multiplex PCR; the TCRdb copy retains only in-frame clones and omits some. The table records about 64,000 clones, approximately 81% of them present only once. The sample was PBMCs, taken from a glioma patient whose treatment included an IDH1 peptide vaccine. These receptors originate from a man aged 30-40 years with glioma. Each CDR3 is given with its conserved first and last residue. The listing skips clone size in some rows; elsewhere it reads once, few, many or a size class.

once TRBV5-1 CASSLLIGGDTQYF
. TRBV7-4 CASSSGRFREQYF
. TRBV7-9 CASSLDFRGEKLFF
few TRBV4-2 CASSQRQGIVKPQHF
. TRBV7-2 CASSQRRTSGKYNEQFF
few TRBV6-5 CASSYSNRGNQPQHF
once TRBV25-1 CASSESDSYEQFF
few TRBV28 CASTPLTGELFF
few TRBV20-1 CSAAQLEAFF
. TRBV29-1 CSVRGTAQETQYF
. TRBV2 CASSQGLVETQYF
few TRBV14 CASRQTGPYGYTF
. TRBV5-1 CASSKDRAGNTIYF
. TRBV7-9 CATLQGEAFF
. TRBV18 CASSLSAAGGRYRSGEETQYF
. TRBV5-4 CASSSVQTPRDTEAFF
. TRBV19 CASSISREVLHF
few TRBV5-1 CASSTSGSTGAFF
. TRBV5-5 CANHAGGLGNTIYF
. TRBV14 CASSQDLTATQYF
. TRBV6-1 CASSDGVEGYEQYF
. TRBV5-1 CASSLAVAEETQYF
. TRBV2 CASSEGSLGRKGTEQYF
. TRBV18 CASSPQLLAGRTQYF
. TRBV5-5 CASSYTGTHSYEQYF
. TRBV6-1 CASSETTGTGYQETQYF
few TRBV7-9 CASSSQGEAVVTEAFF
. TRBV4-2 CASSFQGGTEAFF
. TRBV10-3 CAISDSRRRGSNQPQHF
. TRBV27 CASSLFSGGNTIYF
. TRBV27 CASSQDRGFEKLFF
. TRBV5-1 CASSQDRLNEKLFF
. TRBV4-2 CASSQVAGPMNTEAFF
. TRBV7-6 CASSLAWGDNTEAFF
. TRBV10-3 CAISSGQGGQPQHF
once TRBV11-2 CASSSGQGTQPQHF
. TRBV11-2 CASSTAGWAGTPNTEAFF
. TRBV12-5 CASGLKGENSPLHF
. TRBV27 CASSLRRGNTEAFF
. TRBV2 CASKGSRGGHYYGYTF
. TRBV7-8 CASSPSGGGTGELFF
. TRBV7-6 CASSSGLPGTQHF
. TRBV14 CASSQGGNNQPQHF
once TRBV9 CASSGDSSYEQYF
. TRBV5-6 CASSSPLARRNNEQFF
. TRBV19 CASSKQGLGYNEQFF
. TRBV6-1 CASSEAPGQGADTQYF
. TRBV6-5 CASSWDSGNTIYF
. TRBV6-5 CASSPTWGRGYTF
. TRBV11-2 CASSISGASSYNEQFF
. TRBV9 CASSVGEFSWQETQYF